This TCR beta chain was obtained from a study of CD8 T cells in Susac syndrome (dated by TCRdb to the late 2010s). With respect to the entire study: Repertoire sequencing was used to test whether CD8+ T cell activation and differentiation in Susac syndrome was antigen driven. The study compared CD8+ T cell repertoire clonality among 12 healthy donors, about 14 Susac syndrome patients and roughly 16 multiple sclerosis patients.

On the study overall, not on this receptor specifically: The number of individuals in the TCR sequencing and HLA analysis was acknowledged as relatively small.

Note on this clonotype: Its antigen is unknown. The sample holds no much larger clone one base away, and base qualities are not on file.

RNA was extracted using the RNeasy kit, and roughly 0.5 to 1 microgram was reverse transcribed with random hexamers. The immunoSEQ multiplex PCR assay, which covers 54 Vbeta and 13 Jbeta segments, was used to amplify TCR beta CDR3 regions. To correct PCR amplification bias, a synthetic template baseline was used for both primer optimization and computational correction. The original methods were these. Reads were assigned to V, D and J genes according to IMGT and analyzed in immunoSEQ Analyzer, with only productive sequences retained. Clonality was computed as one minus Shannon entropy normalized by log2 of the number of productive unique sequences. For each patient and control, public and private clones were evaluated within the 100 most prevalent clones. Susac-specific clones were defined as absent from healthy and MS cohorts, about 1,000 published viral clones and other ImmuneACCESS disease sequences. TCRdb reanalyzed the raw reads on its own, using fastp at Q25 for trimming and MiXCR for clone calling, and kept in-frame beta chains. Each CDR3 protein gets just one entry, which takes the most common genes and DNA from the rows behind it. The V and J calls follow TCRdb's processing rather than the paper's. The sample table shows fewer than 250,000 distinct CDR3 sequences, and roughly 90% are seen once. Clones ranked in the top ten supply around 0.13% of the sample.

Peripheral blood CD8+ and CD4+ T cells from healthy donors, Susac syndrome patients and multiple sclerosis patients were profiled using high-throughput TCR beta sequencing. The multiple sclerosis controls were treatment-naive patients who had stable or active relapsing-remitting disease and met the revised McDonald criteria. Bulk CD8+ and CD4+ T cells were purified magnetically by negative isolation, whereas CD8+ TEMRA cells were enriched by FACS. Blood was drawn into EDTA tubes, processed within 24 hours, and PBMCs were isolated by density gradient centrifugation. PBMCs destined for TCR sequencing were cryopreserved in liquid nitrogen and later thawed in a 37 °C water bath. The sorted or isolated CD4+, CD8+ and CD8+ TEMRA cells reached a purity of at least 90%. This TCR came from a human donor with multiple sclerosis. Sequenced: CD8+ T cells from PBMCs.

Read as DNA, the sequence is TGTGCCAGCAGCCCAACCCCCCGGGACAGGGTGATGAACACCGGGGAGCTGTTTTTT. This yields the protein CASSPTPRDRVMNTGELFF. The sequence links TRBV5-4 to TRBJ2-2, and 9 junction bases match TRBD1. The CDR3 holds 19 amino acids from the cysteine to the phenylalanine. The DNA shown is the 57-base CDR3, in frame from base 1. CDR1 SGHNT and CDR2 YYREEE are derived from the germline V gene (reference sequence). V is pruned by 4 bases and J by 1 base, leaving 14 bases of the junction without a gene match. Here the CDR3 is joined to the reference TRBV5-4 and TRBJ2-2 genes, and the full variable domain is: ETGVTQSPTHLIKTRGQQVTLRCSSQSGHNTVSWYQQALGQGPQFIFQYYREEENGRGNFPPRFSGLQFPNYSSELNVNALELDDSALYLCASSPTPRDRVMNTGELFFGEGSRLTVL.